This TCR beta chain was recorded in a study of cytomegalovirus exposure and HLA in healthy donors. With 60 Vbeta and 13 Jbeta primers, the PCR was carried out. Sequenced by immunoSEQ multiplex PCR; TCRdb stores in-frame clones only, minus some. The sample carries almost 200,000 clones, approximately 85% recorded once. On this clone: Its antigen is still unknown.

The study, taken as a whole, reports: Reports described diagnosis of cytomegalovirus status by the classifier as highly specific and sensitive. Indistinguishable V segments such as TRBV6-2 and TRBV6-3 were excluded. The authors later found HLA-associated TCR beta chains more clonally expanded than equally common others. Earlier analysis yielded a pattern in which most TCR beta V segments were productive about 87% or about 30% of the time.

After removal of 5 bases from V and 3 bases from J, the junction contained 3 bases not matched to a gene. Per the germline V gene, CDR1 is MNHEY and CDR2 is SMNVEV (reference sequence). CDR3 length equals 13 residues. The clonotype comes from a woman between 50 and 59 years old in good health and CMV-seronegative. The specimen sequenced was PBMCs. The chain has TRBV27 and TRBJ1-1, with 7 bases that match TRBD1. The CDR3 DNA follows: TGTGCCAGCAGTATCGACAGGGACACTGAAGCTTTCTTT. This encodes CASSIDRDTEAFF.